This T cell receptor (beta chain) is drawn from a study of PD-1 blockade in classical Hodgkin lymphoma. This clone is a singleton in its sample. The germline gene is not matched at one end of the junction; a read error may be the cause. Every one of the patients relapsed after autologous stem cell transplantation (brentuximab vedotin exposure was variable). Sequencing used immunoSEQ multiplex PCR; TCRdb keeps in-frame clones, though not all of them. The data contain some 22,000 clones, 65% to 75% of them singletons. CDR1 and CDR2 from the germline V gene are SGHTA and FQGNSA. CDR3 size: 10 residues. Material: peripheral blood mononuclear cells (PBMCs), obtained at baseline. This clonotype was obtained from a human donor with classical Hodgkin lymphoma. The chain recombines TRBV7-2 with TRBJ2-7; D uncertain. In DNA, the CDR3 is TGTGCCAGCAGCGGCCCCCGGGTTGCCTTC. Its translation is CASSGPRVAF.